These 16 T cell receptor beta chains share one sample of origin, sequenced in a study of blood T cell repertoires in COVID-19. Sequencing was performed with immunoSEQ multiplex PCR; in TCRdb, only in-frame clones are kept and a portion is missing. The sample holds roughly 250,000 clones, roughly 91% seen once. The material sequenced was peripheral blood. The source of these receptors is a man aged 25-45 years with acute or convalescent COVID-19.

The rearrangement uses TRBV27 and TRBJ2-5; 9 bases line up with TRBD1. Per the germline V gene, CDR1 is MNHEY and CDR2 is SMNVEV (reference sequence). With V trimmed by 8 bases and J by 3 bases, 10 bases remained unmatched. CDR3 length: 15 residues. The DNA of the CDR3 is TGTGCCAGCGGGGCTATTGGGACAGGGAAAGAGACCCAGTACTTC. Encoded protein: CASGAIGTGKETQYF.

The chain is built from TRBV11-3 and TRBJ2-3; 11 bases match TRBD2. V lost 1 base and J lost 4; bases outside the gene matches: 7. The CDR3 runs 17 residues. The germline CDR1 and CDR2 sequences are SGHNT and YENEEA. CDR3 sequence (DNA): TGTGCCAGCAGCTTAGGGACTAGCGGGTCTTTATCAGATACGCAGTATTTT. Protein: CASSLGTSGSLSDTQYF.

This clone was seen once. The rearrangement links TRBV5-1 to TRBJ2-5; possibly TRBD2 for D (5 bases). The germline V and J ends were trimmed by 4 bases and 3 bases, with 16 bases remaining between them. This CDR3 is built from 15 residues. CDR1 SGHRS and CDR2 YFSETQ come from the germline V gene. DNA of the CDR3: TGCGCCAGCAGCAAGACTCCCGGGGATAAAGAGACCCAGTACTTC. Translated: CASSKTPGDKETQYF.

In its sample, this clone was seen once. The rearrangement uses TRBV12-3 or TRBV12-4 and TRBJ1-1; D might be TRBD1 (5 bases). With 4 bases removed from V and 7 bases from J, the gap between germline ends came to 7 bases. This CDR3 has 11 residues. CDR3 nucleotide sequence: TGTGCCAGCAGTTCAGGGCATGAAGCTTTCTTT. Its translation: CASSSGHEAFF.

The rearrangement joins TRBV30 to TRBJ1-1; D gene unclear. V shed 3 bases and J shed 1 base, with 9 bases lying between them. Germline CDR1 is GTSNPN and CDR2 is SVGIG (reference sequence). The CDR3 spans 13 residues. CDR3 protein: CAWRAQRNTEAFF. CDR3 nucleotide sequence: TGTGCCTGGAGGGCACAGAGGAACACTGAAGCTTTCTTT. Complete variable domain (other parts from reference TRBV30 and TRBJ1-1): SQTIHQWPATLVQPVGSPLSLECTVEGTSNPNLYWYRQAAGRGLQLLFYSVGIGQISSEVPQNLSASRPQDRQFILSSKKLLLSDSGFYLCAWRAQRNTEAFFGQGTRLTVV.

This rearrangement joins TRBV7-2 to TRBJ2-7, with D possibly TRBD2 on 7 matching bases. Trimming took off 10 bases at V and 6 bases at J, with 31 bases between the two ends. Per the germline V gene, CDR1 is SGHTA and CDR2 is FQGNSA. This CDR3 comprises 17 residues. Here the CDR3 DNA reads TGTGCCACCCTACAGACCTTAGGGGGGAGGGGATCGACCGAGCAGTACTTC. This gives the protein CATLQTLGGRGSTEQYF.

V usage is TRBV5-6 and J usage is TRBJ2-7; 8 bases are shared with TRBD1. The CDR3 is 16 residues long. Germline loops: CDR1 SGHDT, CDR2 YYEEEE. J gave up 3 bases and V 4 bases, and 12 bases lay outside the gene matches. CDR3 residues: CASSVGQGLTRYEQYF. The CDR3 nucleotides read TGTGCCAGCAGCGTCGGACAGGGCTTGACCCGCTACGAGCAGTACTTC.

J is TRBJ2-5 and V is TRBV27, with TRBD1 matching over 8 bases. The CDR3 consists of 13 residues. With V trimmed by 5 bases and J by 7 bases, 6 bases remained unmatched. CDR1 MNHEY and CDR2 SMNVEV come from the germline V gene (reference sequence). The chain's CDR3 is CASSLTGGWTQYF. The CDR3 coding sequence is TGTGCCAGCAGTCTTACAGGGGGATGGACCCAGTACTTC.

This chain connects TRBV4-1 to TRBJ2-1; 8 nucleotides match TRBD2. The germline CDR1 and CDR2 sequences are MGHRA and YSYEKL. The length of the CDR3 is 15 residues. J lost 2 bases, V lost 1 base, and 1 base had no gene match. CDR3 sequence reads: CASSQGTSTYNEQFF. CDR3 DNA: TGCGCCAGCAGCCAAGGGACTAGCACCTACAATGAGCAGTTCTTC.

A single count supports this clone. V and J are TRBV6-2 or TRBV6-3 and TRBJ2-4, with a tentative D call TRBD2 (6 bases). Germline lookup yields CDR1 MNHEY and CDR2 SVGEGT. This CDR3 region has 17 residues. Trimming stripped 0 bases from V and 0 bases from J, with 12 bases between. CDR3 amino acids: CASSYSGTPVAKNIQYF. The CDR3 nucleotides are TGTGCCAGCAGTTACTCAGGGACTCCTGTAGCCAAAAACATTCAGTACTTC.

For the CDR3, the DNA is TGTGCCAGCAGCGCCAGCGAGGGGGCGGTGACAGATACGCAGTATTTT. As protein: CASSASEGAVTDTQYF. The V and J genes are TRBV9 and TRBJ2-3, with 7 bases matching TRBD1. This CDR3 region has 16 residues. V gave up 3 bases and J gave up 3 bases; unmatched junction bases: 10. Germline-derived CDR1 and CDR2 are SGDLS and YYNGEE.

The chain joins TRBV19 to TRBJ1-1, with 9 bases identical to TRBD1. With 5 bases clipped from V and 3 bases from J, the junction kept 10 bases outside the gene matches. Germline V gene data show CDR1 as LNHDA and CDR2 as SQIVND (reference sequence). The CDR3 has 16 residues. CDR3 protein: CASSPFRDREHTEAFF. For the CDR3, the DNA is TGTGCCAGTAGTCCCTTCCGGGACAGGGAACACACTGAAGCTTTCTTT.

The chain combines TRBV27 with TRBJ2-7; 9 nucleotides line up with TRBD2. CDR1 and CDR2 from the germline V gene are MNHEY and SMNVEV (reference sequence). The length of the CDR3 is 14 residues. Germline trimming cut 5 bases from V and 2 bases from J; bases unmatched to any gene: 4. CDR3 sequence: CASSLLAGTYEQYF. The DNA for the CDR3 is TGTGCCAGCAGTCTCCTAGCGGGAACCTACGAGCAGTACTTC.

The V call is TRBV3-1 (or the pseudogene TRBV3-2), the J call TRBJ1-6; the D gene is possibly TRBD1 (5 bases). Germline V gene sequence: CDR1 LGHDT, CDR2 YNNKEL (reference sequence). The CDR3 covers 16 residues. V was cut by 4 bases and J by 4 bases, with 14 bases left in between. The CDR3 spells CASSPRSPGYNSPLHF. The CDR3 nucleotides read TGTGCCAGCAGCCCCCGTTCCCCAGGGTATAATTCACCCCTCCACTTT.

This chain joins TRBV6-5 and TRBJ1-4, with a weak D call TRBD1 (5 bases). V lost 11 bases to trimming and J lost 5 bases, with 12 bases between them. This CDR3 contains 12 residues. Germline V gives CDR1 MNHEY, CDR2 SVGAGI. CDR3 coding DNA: TGTGCCGGGGGGTTTTCAAATGAAAAACTGTTTTTT. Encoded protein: CAGGFSNEKLFF.

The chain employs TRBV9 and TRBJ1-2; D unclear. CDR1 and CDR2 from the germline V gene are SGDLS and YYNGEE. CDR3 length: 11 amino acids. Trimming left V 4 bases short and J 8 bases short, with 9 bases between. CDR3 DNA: TGTGCCAGCAGCATCCCGGGAGGCTACACCTTC. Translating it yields CASSIPGGYTF.